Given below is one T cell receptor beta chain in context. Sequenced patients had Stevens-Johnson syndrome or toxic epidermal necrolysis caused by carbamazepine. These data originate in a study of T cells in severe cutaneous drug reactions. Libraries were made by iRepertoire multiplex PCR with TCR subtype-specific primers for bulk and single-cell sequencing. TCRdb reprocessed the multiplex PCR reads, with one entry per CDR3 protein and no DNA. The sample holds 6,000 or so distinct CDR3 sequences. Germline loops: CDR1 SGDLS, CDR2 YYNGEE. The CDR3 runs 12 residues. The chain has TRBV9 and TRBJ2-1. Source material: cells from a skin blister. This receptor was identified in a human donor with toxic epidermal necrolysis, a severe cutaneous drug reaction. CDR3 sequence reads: CASSADSAAQFF. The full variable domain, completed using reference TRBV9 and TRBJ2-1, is DSGVTQTPKHLITATGQRVTLRCSPRSGDLSVYWYQQSLDQGLQFLIQYYNGEERAKGNILERFSAQQFPDLHSELNLSSLELGDSALYFCASSADSAAQFFGPGTRLTVL.